This T cell receptor (beta chain) appears in the sequencing data of a study of post-analysis software for immune sequencing data. Findings and limits, study-wide: A few TRBV segments (TRBV5-6, TRBV5-1 and TRBV20-1 among them) occurred more frequently in patients than in controls.

Prepared TCR beta cDNA libraries contained unique molecular identifiers. Each CDR3 protein is one row after TCRdb ran MiXCR on the PCR reads. This sample has hundreds of thousands of distinct CDR3 sequences; around 40% occur once, and the top ten carry roughly an eighth. The CDR3 consists of 15 residues. Germline V gives CDR1 ENHRY, CDR2 SYGVKD. With 4 bases clipped from V and 4 bases from J, the junction kept 6 bases outside the gene matches. Concerning this clonotype itself: Its antigen is not known.

The chain couples TRBV10-3 to TRBJ2-3; 9 bases fit TRBD2. Sequenced input: blood. The source of this sequence is a girl aged 5 to 17 with multiple sclerosis. CDR3 amino acids: CAISAEREVADTQYF. CDR3 sequence (DNA): TGTGCCATCAGTGCGGAGCGGGAGGTAGCAGATACGCAGTATTTT.